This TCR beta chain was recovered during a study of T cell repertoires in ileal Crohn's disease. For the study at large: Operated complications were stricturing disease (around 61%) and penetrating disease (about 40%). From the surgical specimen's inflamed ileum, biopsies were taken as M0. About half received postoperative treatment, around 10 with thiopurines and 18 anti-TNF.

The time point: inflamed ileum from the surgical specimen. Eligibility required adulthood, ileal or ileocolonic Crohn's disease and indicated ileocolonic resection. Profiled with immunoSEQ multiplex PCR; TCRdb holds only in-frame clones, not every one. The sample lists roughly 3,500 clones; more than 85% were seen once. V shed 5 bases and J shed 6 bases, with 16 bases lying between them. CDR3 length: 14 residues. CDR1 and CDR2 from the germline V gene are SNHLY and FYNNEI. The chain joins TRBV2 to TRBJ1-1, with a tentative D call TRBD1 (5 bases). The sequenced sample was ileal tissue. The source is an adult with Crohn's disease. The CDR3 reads CASSFRDLRAEAFF. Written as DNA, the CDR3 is TGTGCCAGCAGTTTCAGGGATTTAAGGGCTGAAGCTTTCTTT.